Listed below are T cell receptor beta chains from one sample, sequenced in a study of circulating tumor DNA in untreated peripheral T-cell lymphoma. The repertoire was sequenced with immunoSEQ multiplex PCR; TCRdb's copy has only in-frame clones and lacks some. The data show approximately 6,800 clones, roughly 60% seen once. Source material: tumor tissue. Receptors were obtained from a human donor with peripheral T-cell lymphoma. CDR3s include the opening cysteine and the closing phenylalanine or tryptophan. A D gene is named only where the DNA matches it firmly. The listing skips clone size in some rows; elsewhere it reads once, few, many or a size class.

D: TRBD2
J: TRBJ2-1
length: 16
size: NA
V: TRBV28
CDR3: CASSWGTSGQYNEQFF
DNA: TGTGCCAGCAGTTGGGGGACTAGCGGGCAATACAATGAGCAGTTCTTC

D: TRBD2
J: TRBJ2-5
length: 14
size: NA
V: TRBV5-1
CDR3: CASSFRTSAETQYF
DNA: TGCGCCAGCAGCTTCCGGACTAGCGCGGAGACCCAGTACTTC

D: NA
J: TRBJ2-1
length: 15
size: few
V: TRBV11-3
CDR3: CASSLTGLLYNEQFF
DNA: TGTGCCAGCAGCTTAACGGGACTTCTCTACAATGAGCAGTTCTTC

D: NA
J: TRBJ2-3
length: 14
size: NA
V: TRBV7-5
CDR3: CASSLVGTSDTQYF
DNA: TGTGCCAGCAGCTTAGTCGGGACTTCAGATACGCAGTATTTT

D: TRBD2
J: TRBJ2-3
length: 14
size: few
V: TRBV19
CDR3: CASSDHGGSDTQYF
DNA: TGTGCCAGTAGCGACCACGGGGGGTCAGATACGCAGTATTTT

D: TRBD2
J: TRBJ2-5
length: 15
size: NA
V: TRBV11-3
CDR3: CASSFNSGGQETQYF
DNA: TGTGCCAGCAGCTTTAATAGCGGGGGGCAAGAGACCCAGTACTTC

D: TRBD1
J: TRBJ1-2
length: 15
size: NA
V: TRBV15
CDR3: CATSSSHRGNYGYTF
DNA: TGTGCCACCAGCTCCAGCCACAGGGGGAACTATGGCTACACCTTC

D: TRBD2
J: TRBJ2-3
length: 17
size: once
V: TRBV2
CDR3: CASRTDSTSGPTDTQYF
DNA: TGTGCCAGCAGGACGGATTCGACTAGCGGACCCACAGATACGCAGTATTTT

D: NA
J: TRBJ2-7
length: 13
size: NA
V: TRBV18
CDR3: CASSPRQNHEQYF
DNA: TGTGCCAGCTCACCACGCCAAAACCACGAGCAGTACTTC

D: TRBD1
J: TRBJ2-7
length: 14
size: NA
V: TRBV6-8
CDR3: CASSEGQGVYEQYF
DNA: TGTGCCAGCAGTGAGGGACAGGGGGTCTACGAGCAGTACTTC

D: TRBD1
J: TRBJ1-5
length: 15
size: NA
V: TRBV18
CDR3: CASSLETGEGGAQHF
DNA: TGTGCCAGCTCACTAGAGACAGGGGAGGGAGGAGCCCAGCATTTT

D: NA
J: TRBJ2-5
length: 18
size: NA
V: TRBV19
CDR3: CASSIEDGTMFRSETQYF
DNA: TGTGCCAGTAGTATAGAAGACGGGACGATGTTCAGGTCGGAGACCCAGTACTTC

D: TRBD2
J: TRBJ2-3
length: 16
size: once
V: TRBV11-3
CDR3: CASSLEMRGVTDTQYF
DNA: TGTGCCAGCAGCTTAGAGATGCGGGGGGTCACAGATACGCAGTATTTT

D: NA
J: TRBJ1-2
length: 15
size: medium-sized
V: TRBV23-1
CDR3: CASSQMTEAPYGYTF
DNA: TGCGCCAGCAGTCAGATGACAGAGGCTCCCTATGGCTACACCTTC

D: NA
J: TRBJ1-3
length: 15
size: NA
V: TRBV5-1
CDR3: CASSQDLAKGNTIYF
DNA: TGCGCCAGCAGCCAGGACCTCGCGAAGGGAAACACCATATATTTT

D: TRBD1
J: TRBJ1-2
length: 15
size: NA
V: TRBV2
CDR3: CASTGGTTGIYGYTF
DNA: TGTGCCAGCACTGGGGGTACGACAGGGATTTATGGCTACACCTTC

D: NA
J: TRBJ2-5
length: 13
size: NA
V: TRBV25-1
CDR3: CASSEDEVETQYF
DNA: TGTGCCAGCAGTGAAGATGAGGTGGAGACCCAGTACTTC

D: NA
J: TRBJ2-1
length: 17
size: NA
V: TRBV7-5
CDR3: CASSGETSGGPYNEQFF
DNA: TGTGCCAGCAGCGGGGAGACTAGCGGGGGTCCCTACAATGAGCAGTTCTTC

D: TRBD2
J: TRBJ2-1
length: 16
size: few
V: TRBV29-1
CDR3: CSVDGLSGKTYNEQFF
DNA: TGCAGCGTTGATGGTCTTAGCGGGAAGACCTACAATGAGCAGTTCTTC

D: NA
J: TRBJ1-1
length: 15
size: NA
V: TRBV6-8
CDR3: CASSYGNSGRTEAFF
DNA: TGTGCCAGCAGTTACGGTAACAGTGGGAGGACTGAAGCTTTCTTT

D: TRBD1
J: TRBJ2-5
length: 17
size: NA
V: TRBV6-8
CDR3: CASGLARDRYSQETQYF
DNA: TGTGCTAGCGGCCTGGCCCGGGACAGGTACTCCCAAGAGACCCAGTACTTC

D: NA
J: TRBJ1-2
length: 17
size: NA
V: TRBV1
CDR3: CASSQDPGTGASYGYTF
DNA: TGCGCCAGCAGCCAAGATCCGGGGACAGGCGCCTCCTATGGCTACACCTTC

D: TRBD1
J: TRBJ1-5
length: 14
size: NA
V: TRBV28
CDR3: CASSIRTGVQPQHF
DNA: TGTGCCAGCAGCATTAGGACAGGGGTTCAGCCCCAGCATTTT

D: NA
J: TRBJ1-2
length: 14
size: few
V: TRBV19
CDR3: CASSTLTEDYGYTF
DNA: TGTGCCAGTAGTACCTTGACCGAGGACTATGGCTACACCTTC

D: TRBD1
J: TRBJ1-1
length: 12
size: once
V: TRBV29-1
CDR3: CSVETGGAEAFF
DNA: TGCAGCGTTGAAACAGGGGGAGCTGAAGCTTTCTTT

D: TRBD2
J: TRBJ2-3
length: 20
size: NA
V: TRBV9
CDR3: CASSPRPLVGRGGAPDTQYF
DNA: TGTGCCAGCAGCCCTCGTCCTTTGGTCGGGCGCGGGGGGGCCCCAGATACGCAGTATTTT

D: TRBD1
J: TRBJ2-7
length: 13
size: few
V: TRBV19
CDR3: CASSRDRGYEQYF
DNA: TGTGCCAGTAGTCGGGACAGGGGGTACGAGCAGTACTTC

D: NA
J: TRBJ2-7
length: 17
size: NA
V: TRBV6-8
CDR3: CASSYGDPTMGSYEQYF
DNA: TGTGCCAGCAGTTACGGAGACCCTACTATGGGGTCCTACGAGCAGTACTTC

D: TRBD1
J: TRBJ2-2
length: 14
size: NA
V: TRBV30
CDR3: CAWSPAGGWRELFF
DNA: TGTGCCTGGAGCCCCGCAGGGGGTTGGAGGGAGCTGTTTTTT

D: TRBD1
J: TRBJ1-1
length: 14
size: NA
V: TRBV5-1
CDR3: CASSNQGANTEAFF
DNA: TGCGCCAGCAGCAACCAGGGGGCGAACACTGAAGCTTTCTTT

D: NA
J: TRBJ1-1
length: 12
size: NA
V: TRBV29-1
CDR3: CSLRVFGTEAFF
DNA: TGCAGCTTAAGGGTGTTCGGCACTGAAGCTTTCTTT

D: NA
J: TRBJ1-2
length: 12
size: NA
V: TRBV30
CDR3: CAWRIPDSFTPF
DNA: TGTGCCTGGAGAATTCCGGACAGCTTTACGCCTTTC

D: TRBD1
J: TRBJ1-2
length: 15
size: few
V: TRBV4-1
CDR3: CASSRYGDRGKGYTF
DNA: TGCGCCAGCAGCCGATATGGGGACAGGGGGAAAGGCTACACCTTC

D: TRBD1
J: TRBJ1-4
length: 14
size: NA
V: TRBV29-1
CDR3: CSGAGGAMGEKLFF
DNA: TGCAGCGGAGCAGGGGGCGCGATGGGAGAAAAACTGTTTTTT

D: TRBD1
J: TRBJ1-6
length: 13
size: NA
V: TRBV12-5
CDR3: CASTRQGSTPLHF
DNA: TGTGCCAGCACCAGACAGGGTTCAACACCCCTCCACTTT

D: TRBD1
J: TRBJ2-1
length: 16
size: NA
V: TRBV18
CDR3: CASSPPPGQGLNEQFF
DNA: TGTGCCAGCTCACCCCCTCCGGGACAGGGGTTGAATGAGCAGTTCTTC

D: NA
J: TRBJ2-3
length: 14
size: NA
V: TRBV10-1
CDR3: CASTSEPGVGGQYF
DNA: TGCGCCAGCACCTCCGAGCCAGGGGTCGGAGGGCAGTATTTT

D: NA
J: TRBJ2-3
length: 15
size: few
V: TRBV7-6
CDR3: CASSLNSGSTDTQYF
DNA: TGTGCTAGCAGCTTGAATAGCGGAAGTACAGATACGCAGTATTTT

D: TRBD1
J: TRBJ1-4
length: 19
size: few
V: TRBV7-6
CDR3: CASSQEPGTGGLRGEKLFF
DNA: TGTGCCAGCAGCCAAGAGCCCGGGACAGGGGGCCTCAGAGGTGAAAAACTGTTTTTT

D: NA
J: TRBJ2-1
length: 14
size: NA
V: TRBV23-1
CDR3: CASSQTTVYNEQFF
DNA: TGCGCCAGCAGCCAGACGACAGTATACAATGAGCAGTTCTTC

D: NA
J: TRBJ1-6
length: 14
size: NA
V: TRBV5-1
CDR3: CASSFRDVDSLLHF
DNA: TGCGCCAGCAGCTTCAGGGATGTGGATTCACTCCTCCACTTT

D: NA
J: TRBJ1-1
length: 14
size: NA
V: TRBV11-3
CDR3: CASSLVGENTEAFF
DNA: TGTGCCAGCAGCTTAGTCGGCGAGAACACTGAAGCTTTCTTT

D: NA
J: TRBJ2-3
length: 17
size: NA
V: TRBV11-3
CDR3: CASSPTYITTSTDTQYF
DNA: TGTGCCAGCAGCCCAACGTACATAACTACTAGCACAGATACGCAGTATTTT

D: TRBD2
J: TRBJ2-1
length: 16
size: NA
V: TRBV6-8
CDR3: CASFGRERNHYNEQFF
DNA: TGTGCCAGCTTTGGGCGGGAGAGGAACCACTACAATGAGCAGTTCTTC

D: TRBD1
J: TRBJ1-2
length: 14
size: NA
V: TRBV4-1
CDR3: CASSHPGQGGGYTF
DNA: TGCGCCAGCAGCCACCCGGGACAGGGTGGTGGCTACACCTTC